This T cell receptor (beta chain) was profiled in a study of cytomegalovirus exposure and HLA in healthy donors. Regarding the study as a whole: Highly shared sequence variants in one cluster were likely a sequencing artifact.

The trim removed 4 bases at V and 0 bases at J, leaving 9 bases unmatched. CDR3 length: 18 amino acids. Germline V gene sequence: CDR1 LNHDA, CDR2 SQIVND (reference sequence). On this clone: Its antigen is unidentified.

The PCR used 60 Vbeta and 13 Jbeta primers. The assay was immunoSEQ multiplex PCR, and TCRdb's table has in-frame clones only and misses some. Seen here are about 210,000 clones, around 81% observed once, and the top ten hold roughly a tenth. This chain connects TRBV19 to TRBJ2-3, with TRBD1 matching 11 bases. Sequences were obtained from PBMCs. This clonotype was sampled from a woman between 50 and 59 years old in good health and CMV-seropositive. The CDR3 loop is CASSRTGGFGGSTDTQYF. The CDR3 DNA follows: TGTGCCAGTAGTAGGACAGGGGGCTTCGGGGGAAGCACAGATACGCAGTATTTT.